A single T cell receptor (beta chain) is shown here with its context. What this receptor recognizes is not known. Per-nucleotide qualities are absent, and no much larger clonotype sits a single base away. Each collaborating institution followed its own protocols to collect whole blood in K2EDTA tubes. For TCRbeta analysis, collaborators shipped samples as frozen whole blood, isolated PBMCs, or DNA extracted from either of those sample types. This sample is drawn from a study of blood T cell repertoires in COVID-19 (dated by TCRdb to 2019 to 2021). For the wider study: Samples covering the acute and convalescent phases of COVID-19 were provided by collaborators in the United States, Italy and Spain. The dataset comprised deeply sampled blood TCRbeta repertoires from subjects exposed to, actively infected with, or recovered from COVID-19. The material from the prospective study consisted of cDNA or gDNA derived from T cells, B-cell-depleted T cells, or PBMCs. Where HLA class I and class II types were available, the types were taken from metadata supplied by the sample provider, not from assay-based typing. Sample metadata almost always included a de-identified subject ID, COVID-19 status, age in years and sex. The repertoires were released in a freely available public database meant as a resource for research on the immune response to SARS-CoV-2. Samples came from the ongoing ImmuneRACE study (first 160 participants) plus 1,254 subjects from 6 global collaborators. Paper-wide results and their limitations: The quantity of clinical and demographic metadata differed by source and by participant and was supplied without curation.

Inclusive of the bounding cysteine and phenylalanine, the CDR3 is 14 residues long. Of the read, only the CDR3 DNA is kept; its 42 bases are in frame from base 1. CDR1 KGHSH and CDR2 LQKENI were looked up in the germline V gene. V is pared back by 2 bases and J by 6 bases, with 11 bases lying between the germline termini. TCRbeta CDR3 regions were amplified from genomic DNA using the immunoSEQ Assay, a bias-controlled multiplex PCR. In the paper's pipeline: Nucleated cell counts per sample were estimated from amplification of reference gene primers within the assay. Sequence reads were collapsed and filtered to measure the absolute abundance of every unique TCRbeta CDR3 rearrangement. For each sample, productive Simpson clonality was calculated by taking the square root of Simpson's diversity index across productive rearrangements. TCRdb obtained this table from immuneACCESS and retained in-frame rearrangements with V and J assigned. These tables miss some clones; where compared with another copy, unresolved V genes account for less than half of the shortfall, and the remainder is unexplained. V, J and clone size derive from that table, while D and trimming were established from the DNA sequence. In this sample the table shows tens of thousands of clones, approximately 90% of which occur a single time. The ten top clones hold approximately 19% of the sample.

Specimen: peripheral blood. The V and J genes are TRBV18 and TRBJ2-1; TRBD1 could be the D gene, as 5 bases match. This TCR was sampled from a human donor in a cohort sampled during active COVID-19. The nucleotide sequence is given as TGTGCCAGCTCACCATCTCTAGGGGTCAATGAGCAGTTCTTC. Translated, it reads CASSPSLGVNEQFF.